This record covers a single T cell receptor (beta chain). Its antigen is not known. The junction does not match germline at one end; this may be a read error. This sample is part of a study of blood T cells in healthy people across ages. This CDR3 has 16 residues. CDR1 and CDR2 from the germline V gene are SGHTA and FQGTGA. Overall study results and limits: Naive T cell percentage showed a strong correlation with the diversity of TCR beta. Total diversity from one million sequenced T cells was likely underestimated. Donor CMV infection status was unknown, possibly confounding age-related changes in expanded clonotypes.

PCR was performed a second time for roughly 7 to 12 cycles using a sample-barcoded 5' primer and a J-beta primer mix. Through a template-switch adaptor with 12 random nucleotides, each cDNA molecule received a tag. TCRdb reprocessed the 5' RACE reads via MiXCR and lists one record per CDR3 protein. The data contain 650,000 to 1,000,000 distinct CDR3 sequences, around 36% of them seen just once; the ten biggest clones take up 13%. The sample consisted of blood. The genes are TRBV7-3 and TRBJ2-5; 12 positions match TRBD1. The TCR comes from a man between 18 and 35 years old in good health. The CDR3 coding sequence is TGTGCCAGCAGCTTATGGGACAGGGGGCCCAAAGAGACCCGGTACTTC. It is translated as CASSLWDRGPKETRYF. The entire variable domain, with the rest obtained from reference TRBV7-3 and TRBJ2-5, is as follows: GAGVSQTPSNKVTEKGKYVELRCDPISGHTALYWYRQSLGQGPEFLIYFQGTGAADDSGLPNDRFFAVRPEGSVSTLKIQRTERGDSAVYLCASSLWDRGPKETRYFGPGTRLLVL.